These 31 T cell receptor beta chains were all obtained from the same sample, sequenced in a study of cytotoxic CD8 clonotypes in ibrutinib-treated CLL. Here immunoSEQ multiplex PCR was the method, and the copy in TCRdb shows in-frame clones only, minus some. The sample holds roughly 200,000 clones, approximately 68% seen once. Sample: PBMCs, taken after 24 months of ibrutinib treatment. Receptor source: a human donor with chronic lymphocytic leukemia.

This clone was observed a few times. The chain uses TRBV5-1 and TRBJ2-3; D is uncertain. V lost 4 bases to trimming and J lost 4 bases, with 10 bases between them. The CDR3 is made up of 13 amino acids. Germline CDR1 SGHRS, CDR2 YFSETQ. CDR3 region: CASSNGPSDTQYF. The CDR3 DNA is TGCGCCAGCAGCAACGGGCCCTCAGATACGCAGTATTTT.

The chain joins TRBV5-1 to TRBJ2-1; TRBD2 matches 13 bases. J lost 6 bases, V lost 0 bases, and 12 bases had no gene match. The CDR3 loop spans 19 amino acids. Looked up from germline, CDR1 is SGHRS and CDR2 is YFSETQ. The CDR3 DNA reads TGCGCCAGCAGCTTGGCCGTGGTGGCGGGACTAGCGGGATTCAATGAGCAGTTCTTC. It specifies CASSLAVVAGLAGFNEQFF. The full variable domain, in which reference TRBV5-1 and TRBJ2-1 provide the parts outside the CDR3, is KAGVTQTPRYLIKTRGQQVTLSCSPISGHRSVSWYQQTPGQGLQFLFEYFSETQRNKGNFPGRFSGRQFSNSRSEMNVSTLELGDSALYLCASSLAVVAGLAGFNEQFFGPGTRLTVL.

This chain joins TRBV4-2 and TRBJ1-1; TRBD1 might be the D (6 bases). Germline loops: CDR1 LGHNA, CDR2 YNFKEQ. CDR3 length equals 16 residues. Trimming left V 6 bases short and J 1 base short, with 18 bases between. The CDR3 DNA follows: TGTGCCAGCAGAGTCCTAGGCGGGACACCGAACACTGAAGCTTTCTTT. It is translated as CASRVLGGTPNTEAFF.

This clone was seen more than once but under ten times. The rearrangement joins TRBV11-2 to TRBJ1-4, with D uncertain. The CDR3 spans 16 residues. Between the trimmed V and J ends, which lost 3 bases and 8 bases, there was a span of 19 bases. The germline CDR1 and CDR2 sequences are SGHAT and FQNNGV. CDR3 amino acids: CASSFWVNYKYEKLFF. In DNA form, the CDR3 reads TGTGCCAGCAGCTTCTGGGTTAACTACAAATACGAAAAACTGTTTTTT.

V usage is TRBV7-3 and J usage is TRBJ2-7; 8 nucleotides match TRBD1. The CDR3 has 13 residues. Germline loops: CDR1 SGHTA, CDR2 FQGTGA. Trimming at V came to 5 bases and at J to 7 bases, leaving 7 bases not matched to a gene. CDR3 in DNA: TGTGCCAGCAGCCCCCAGGACAGGGCAGAGCAGTACTTC. This encodes CASSPQDRAEQYF.

V usage is TRBV18 and J usage is TRBJ2-1; D may be TRBD1 (6 bases). The length of the CDR3 is 16 residues. CDR1 KGHSH and CDR2 LQKENI come from the germline V gene. With 4 bases removed from V and 1 base from J, the gap between germline ends came to 14 bases. CDR3 nucleotides: TGTGCCAGCTCACTTTACCGGGACAAATCCTACAATGAGCAGTTCTTC. Translated: CASSLYRDKSYNEQFF.

The V call is TRBV14, the J call TRBJ2-7; D not certain. The CDR3 contains 13 residues. Germline lookup yields CDR1 SGHDN and CDR2 FVKESK. V was trimmed by 0 bases and J by 4 bases, leaving 7 bases between them. The CDR3 sequence: CASSQDFGYEQYF. CDR3 nucleotides: TGTGCCAGCAGCCAAGACTTCGGTTACGAGCAGTACTTC.

V is TRBV4-3 and J is TRBJ2-1; 10 nucleotides align to TRBD2. Germline CDR1 is LGHNA and CDR2 is YSLEER. Losses at the gene ends were 1 base for V and 1 base for J; bases not matched to a gene: 7. CDR3 size: 18 residues. As DNA, the CDR3 is TGCGCCAGCAGCCAAGTTCGTCGAGCGGGAGGGTCCTACAATGAGCAGTTCTTC. Its protein product is CASSQVRRAGGSYNEQFF.

The chain couples TRBV19 to TRBJ1-1; D call uncertain. The CDR3 consists of 13 residues. The V and J ends lost 5 bases and 2 bases respectively, with 9 bases between them. Germline lookup yields CDR1 LNHDA and CDR2 SQIVND (reference sequence). CDR3 sequence reads: CASSDNFNTEAFF. The DNA for the CDR3 is TGTGCCAGTAGTGACAATTTCAACACTGAAGCTTTCTTT.

This chain connects TRBV29-1 to TRBJ2-5; no clear D. Germline loops: CDR1 SQVTM, CDR2 ANQGSEA. The CDR3 length is 12 residues. Trimming left V 7 bases short and J 6 bases short, with 15 bases between. CDR3 region: CSAVGGLKTQYF. The CDR3 DNA is TGCAGCGCCGTCGGCGGATTGAAGACCCAGTACTTC.

V gene TRBV18 combines with J gene TRBJ1-4; D remains unclear. The ends were cut back, 3 bases at V and 2 bases at J, with 10 bases in the middle. The CDR3 is 15 amino acids. CDR1 and CDR2 (germline): KGHSH, LQKENI. CDR3 region: CASSPWGGTNEKLFF. CDR3 sequence (DNA): TGTGCCAGCTCACCCTGGGGAGGCACTAATGAAAAACTGTTTTTT.

The rearrangement links TRBV7-6 to TRBJ1-5; TRBD1 matches at 7 bases. V trimming: 1 base; J trimming: 4 bases; junction bases outside the gene matches: 4. The CDR3 contains 15 residues. Germline CDR1 and CDR2: SGHVS and FNYEAQ. CDR3 protein: CASSLGQGLNQPQHF. CDR3 DNA: TGTGCCAGCAGCTTAGGACAGGGCCTAAATCAGCCCCAGCATTTT.

Here the CDR3 reads CASRAGLVYGYTF. The CDR3 coding sequence is TGTGCCAGCAGGGCAGGTTTGGTGTATGGCTACACCTTC. V usage is TRBV6-1 and J usage is TRBJ1-2; D is undetermined. The CDR3 sequence is 13 residues long. Germline V gene lookup returns CDR1 MNHNS and CDR2 SASEGT. V dropped 6 bases and J dropped 5 bases, with 13 bases sitting between them.

The rearrangement joins TRBV5-1 to TRBJ1-2, with D perhaps matching TRBD1 (5 bases). Trimming left V 0 bases short and J 8 bases short, with 14 bases between. Germline lookup yields CDR1 SGHRS and CDR2 YFSETQ. The length of the CDR3 is 14 residues. In nucleotides, the CDR3 is TGCGCCAGCAGCTTGGCCAGTCAGGGTCAAGGCTACACCTTC. It translates to CASSLASQGQGYTF.

V gene TRBV5-1 combines with J gene TRBJ2-3, with 7 bases identical to TRBD2. The CDR3 contains 16 residues. The germline gives CDR1 SGHRS, CDR2 YFSETQ. V shed 0 bases and J 2 bases; nucleotides not matched to a gene: 6. CDR3 amino acids: CASSLDGGTDTDTQYF. Here the CDR3 DNA reads TGCGCCAGCAGCTTGGACGGGGGGACGGACACAGATACGCAGTATTTT.

This clone was observed a few times. The CDR3 loop reads CASSYSPDSYEQYF. As DNA, the CDR3 is TGTGCCAGCAGTTACTCTCCAGATAGCTACGAGCAGTACTTC. V and J are TRBV6-6 and TRBJ2-7; D remains ambiguous. V was clipped by 0 bases and J by 3 bases, with 9 bases between them. Germline V gene sequence: CDR1 MNHNY, CDR2 SVGAGI (reference sequence). The CDR3 totals 14 residues.

The gene calls are TRBV19 and TRBJ1-5; maybe TRBD1 (6 bases). Germline-derived CDR1 and CDR2 are LNHDA and SQIVND (reference sequence). CDR3 length equals 15 residues. V was cut by 4 bases and J by 1 base, with 11 bases left in between. Here the CDR3 reads CASSTPQGSNQPQHF. CDR3 DNA sequence: TGTGCCAGTAGTACTCCTCAGGGGAGCAATCAGCCCCAGCATTTT.

The chain carries TRBV30 and TRBJ1-3; D is perhaps TRBD1 (6 bases). The V end was cut by 5 bases, the J end by 1 base, with 15 bases between. From germline, CDR1 is GTSNPN and CDR2 SVGIG (reference sequence). The CDR3 has 15 amino acids. The CDR3 here is CAWGTGTPSGNTIYF. The CDR3 DNA is TGTGCCTGGGGAACCGGGACACCTTCTGGAAACACCATATATTTT.

In this sample, this clone turned up a few times. The J gene is TRBJ2-2, the V gene TRBV6-1, with D perhaps matching TRBD2 (5 bases). Germline assignment: CDR1 MNHNS and CDR2 SASEGT. Trimming took 8 bases from V and 3 from J, leaving 13 bases between them. This CDR3 is 14 amino acids long. CDR3 in DNA: TGTGCCAGCGTCGGCGGGCTGTACACCGGGGAGCTGTTTTTT. Protein product: CASVGGLYTGELFF.

In this sample, this clone turned up once. The CDR3 protein is CASSPNSARDTQYF. In DNA, the CDR3 is TGTGCCAGCAGCCCGAACTCGGCACGAGATACGCAGTATTTT. The chain uses TRBV7-2 and TRBJ2-3; D gene unclear. Germline V gives CDR1 SGHTA, CDR2 FQGNSA. This CDR3 region has 14 residues. The V and J ends lost 5 bases and 5 bases respectively, with 14 bases between them.

The CDR3 DNA follows: TGTGCCAGCAGTTACCGGACTCCAGCCTCAGATACGCAGTATTTT. Amino acid sequence: CASSYRTPASDTQYF. The V and J genes are TRBV6-6 and TRBJ2-3, with D possibly being TRBD2 (5 bases). Looked up from germline, CDR1 is MNHNY and CDR2 is SVGAGI (reference sequence). This CDR3 has 15 residues. Trimming took 2 bases from V and 4 from J, leaving 13 bases between them.

The chain employs TRBV7-8 and TRBJ1-5; D is perhaps TRBD1 (6 bases). The germline gives CDR1 SGHVS, CDR2 FQNEAQ. V was trimmed by 5 bases and J by 9 bases, leaving 20 bases between them. The CDR3 has 15 amino acids. This chain's CDR3 is CASSPGYRAAGPQHF. The CDR3 nucleotides read TGTGCCAGCAGCCCGGGATACAGGGCGGCGGGGCCCCAGCATTTT.

This rearrangement joins TRBV27 to TRBJ1-2, with 8 positions matching TRBD1. Germline V gene sequence: CDR1 MNHEY, CDR2 SMNVEV (reference sequence). The V and J ends lost 2 bases and 0 bases, in that order; junction bases with no gene match: 11. The CDR3 is made up of 18 amino acids. In nucleotides, the CDR3 is TGTGCCAGCAGTTTAGTCCCGGGACAGGCTGATGCTAACTATGGCTACACCTTC. Protein sequence: CASSLVPGQADANYGYTF.

V and J are TRBV6-6 and TRBJ2-7; a weak D match, TRBD2 (6 bases). With 2 bases removed from V and 6 bases from J, the gap between germline ends came to 17 bases. CDR1 is MNHNY and CDR2 is SVGAGI in the germline V gene (reference sequence). The CDR3 contains 15 residues. The CDR3 DNA reads as TGTGCCAGCAGTTACGCAGCTGGTGGGGGGACCGAGCAGTACTTC. It translates to CASSYAAGGGTEQYF.

V usage is TRBV2 and J usage is TRBJ1-5; 7 bases line up with TRBD1. The germline V gene encodes CDR1 SNHLY and CDR2 FYNNEI. This CDR3 has 17 residues. Losses at the gene ends were 3 bases for V and 0 bases for J; bases not matched to a gene: 8. The CDR3 reads CASSDGTAMYSNQPQHF. The CDR3 coding sequence is TGTGCCAGCAGTGACGGGACAGCGATGTATAGCAATCAGCCCCAGCATTTT.

The chain joins TRBV14 to TRBJ2-3, with D maybe TRBD1 (6 bases). The germline V gene has CDR1 SGHDN and CDR2 FVKESK. V was trimmed by 2 bases and J by 0 bases, leaving 15 bases between them. This CDR3 region has 17 residues. CDR3 nucleotides: TGTGCCAGCAGCCAAAAAGGTTGGACAGCAAGCACAGATACGCAGTATTTT. It is translated as CASSQKGWTASTDTQYF.

V gene TRBV7-9 combines with J gene TRBJ2-7; 7 nucleotides agree with TRBD1. The V segment lost 0 bases and the J segment 2 bases; nucleotides outside the gene matches: 7. From germline, CDR1 is SEHNR and CDR2 FQNEAQ (reference sequence). The CDR3 extends over 16 amino acids. CDR3 DNA: TGTGCCAGCAGCTTAGCATGGGACAGAGAAGCCTACGAGCAGTACTTC. Its translation is CASSLAWDREAYEQYF.

The chain employs TRBV28 and TRBJ2-2, with D perhaps assigned TRBD1 or TRBD2 (5 bases each). The CDR3 is 17 amino acids. In germline, CDR1 is MDHEN, CDR2 SYDVKM. The V gene lost 7 bases and the J gene lost 5 bases, with 23 bases spanning the gap. Written as DNA, the CDR3 is TGTGCCAGCACCCGACCGGGGCTGACTCCGCAGACCGGGGAGCTGTTTTTT. This encodes CASTRPGLTPQTGELFF.

The genes are TRBV6-5 and TRBJ1-5, with 7 bases that match TRBD1. Germline-derived CDR1 and CDR2 are MNHEY and SVGAGI. This CDR3 is built from 15 residues. V lost 6 bases and J lost 0; bases outside the gene matches: 5. CDR3 region: CASRTDRDSNQPQHF. The CDR3 nucleotides are TGTGCCAGCAGAACCGACAGGGATAGCAATCAGCCCCAGCATTTT.

The sample holds a few counts of this clone. This chain joins TRBV2 and TRBJ2-7; 9 bases map to TRBD2. The CDR3 is 14 residues long. V shed 8 bases, J shed 7 bases, and the junction held 12 bases outside the gene matches. Germline-derived CDR1 and CDR2 are SNHLY and FYNNEI. CDR3 in DNA: TGTGCCAGCCGAAATCGATGGCTAGCGGGAGAGCAGTACTTC. It translates to CASRNRWLAGEQYF.

This chain uses TRBV7-3 with TRBJ2-5; D call uncertain. The CDR3 sequence is 15 residues long. V shed 0 bases and J shed 4 bases, with 12 bases lying between them. Germline lookup yields CDR1 SGHTA and CDR2 FQGTGA. The CDR3 DNA sequence: TGTGCCAGCAGCTTAACGTTATCTCAGTCAGAGACCCAGTACTTC. It encodes CASSLTLSQSETQYF.